One sample yielded the 4 T cell receptor beta chains listed below, sequenced in a study of cytomegalovirus exposure and HLA in healthy donors. Amplification used 60 Vbeta primers and 13 Jbeta primers. TCRdb keeps only in-frame clones here, not all; method: immunoSEQ multiplex PCR. This table has about 140,000 clones, 82% appearing once. The sample taken for sequencing was PBMCs. The origin of the receptors is a man between 25 and 39 years old in good health and CMV-seropositive.

The gene calls are TRBV6-1 and TRBJ2-4; D might be TRBD1 (5 bases). The CDR3 covers 15 residues. Per germline, CDR1 MNHNS and CDR2 SASEGT. The V gene lost 6 bases and the J gene lost 3 bases, with 15 bases spanning the gap. The CDR3 DNA reads TGTGCCAGCAGCGCATCTCCCCAGGGCAAAAACATTCAGTACTTC. This sequence encodes CASSASPQGKNIQYF.

This clone is a singleton in its sample. The chain employs TRBV10-2 and TRBJ2-1; 8 bases map to TRBD1. The CDR3 is made up of 17 amino acids. CDR1 is WSHSY and CDR2 is SAAADI in the germline V gene. V shed 0 bases and J 9 bases; nucleotides not matched to a gene: 13. Here the CDR3 reads CASSESGAGGGRSEQFF. CDR3 coding DNA: TGCGCCAGCAGTGAGTCGGGGGCAGGGGGCGGAAGGAGTGAGCAGTTCTTC.

The chain recombines TRBV7-9 with TRBJ2-5; TRBD2 might be the D (6 bases). The germline V and J ends were trimmed by 2 bases and 5 bases, with 18 bases remaining between them. Germline-derived CDR1 and CDR2 are SEHNR and FQNEAQ (reference sequence). The CDR3 consists of 16 residues. The CDR3 protein is CASSLREESPAETQYF. DNA of the CDR3: TGTGCCAGCAGCTTAAGGGAGGAGAGTCCGGCGGAGACCCAGTACTTC. The whole variable domain, remainder taken from reference TRBV7-9 and TRBJ2-5, is DTGVSQNPRHKITKRGQNVTFRCDPISEHNRLYWYRQTLGQGPEFLTYFQNEAQLEKSRLLSDRFSAERPKGSFSTLEIQRTEQGDSAMYLCASSLREESPAETQYFGPGTRLLVL.

Remarks on this clone: Within the sample, other DNA sequences also encode this same CDR3. This rearrangement joins TRBV18 to TRBJ2-7; D is possibly TRBD1 (7 bases). The CDR3 spans 16 residues. V dropped 0 bases and J dropped 0 bases, with 12 bases sitting between them. Germline-derived CDR1 and CDR2 are KGHSH and LQKENI. The CDR3 DNA is TGTGCCAGCTCACCACCGTCAGGGGGGATCTCCTACGAGCAGTACTTC. As protein: CASSPPSGGISYEQYF.